What follows are 4 T cell receptor beta chains derived from one specimen sequenced in a study of cytomegalovirus exposure and HLA in healthy donors. PCR used 60 Vbeta primers and 13 Jbeta primers. Profiling relied on immunoSEQ multiplex PCR, and the TCRdb table lists in-frame clones only, not all of them. The sample shows about 160,000 clones, approximately 80% of them seen only once. Sequenced material: PBMCs. The receptors were gathered from a male donor in good health and CMV-seronegative.

V gene TRBV19 combines with J gene TRBJ1-5; no firm D call. Per germline, CDR1 LNHDA and CDR2 SQIVND (reference sequence). This CDR3 contains 14 residues. The V end lost 3 bases, the J end lost 3 bases, and 9 bases lay between the germline ends. The CDR3 region has the DNA TGTGCCAGTAGTATCTTGGGCCACAATCAGCCCCAGCATTTT. Its protein product is CASSILGHNQPQHF.

V and J are TRBV5-6 and TRBJ2-5, with 10 bases identical to TRBD1. With 2 bases clipped from V and 5 bases from J, the junction kept 6 bases outside the gene matches. Germline CDR1 and CDR2: SGHDT and YYEEEE. The CDR3 contains 15 residues. This chain's CDR3 is CASSFKTGGGETQYF. CDR3 DNA: TGTGCCAGCAGCTTTAAGACAGGGGGCGGGGAGACCCAGTACTTC.

The chain combines TRBV28 with TRBJ1-1; D gene ambiguous. The V gene lost 4 bases and the J gene lost 9 bases, with 18 bases spanning the gap. Germline V gives CDR1 MDHEN, CDR2 SYDVKM. There are 14 residues in the CDR3. The CDR3 DNA is TGTGCCAGCAGTTGGTCGGTGATCGAGGGAAAAGCTTTCTTT. This encodes CASSWSVIEGKAFF.

The chain combines TRBV6-1 with TRBJ2-5; 7 bases agree with TRBD1. The J call may be faulty, since TRBJ2-7 better matches the DNA end. The CDR3 loop spans 15 amino acids. The V gene's germline CDR1 is MNHNS and CDR2 SASEGT. CDR3 nucleotide sequence: TGTGCCAGCAAGGCTGACAGGGAGTATACCTACGAGCAGTACTTC. Translated: CASKADREYTYEQYF.